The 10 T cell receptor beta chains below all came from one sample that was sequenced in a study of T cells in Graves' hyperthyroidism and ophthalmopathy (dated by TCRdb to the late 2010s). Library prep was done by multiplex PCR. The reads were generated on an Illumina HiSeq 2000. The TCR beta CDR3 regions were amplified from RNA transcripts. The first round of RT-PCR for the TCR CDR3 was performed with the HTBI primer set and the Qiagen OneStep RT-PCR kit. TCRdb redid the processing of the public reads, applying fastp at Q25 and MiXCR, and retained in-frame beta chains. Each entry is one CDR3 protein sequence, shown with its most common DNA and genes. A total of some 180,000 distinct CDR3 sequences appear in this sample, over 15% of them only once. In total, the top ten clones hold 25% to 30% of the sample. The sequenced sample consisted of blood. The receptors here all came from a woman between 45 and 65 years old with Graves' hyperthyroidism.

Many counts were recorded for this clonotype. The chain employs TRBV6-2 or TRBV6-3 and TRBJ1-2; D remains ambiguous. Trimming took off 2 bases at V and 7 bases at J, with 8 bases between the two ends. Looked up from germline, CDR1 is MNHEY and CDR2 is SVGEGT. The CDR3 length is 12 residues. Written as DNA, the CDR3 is TGTGCCAGCAGTTACCCAAAGCCTGGCTACACCTTC. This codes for CASSYPKPGYTF.

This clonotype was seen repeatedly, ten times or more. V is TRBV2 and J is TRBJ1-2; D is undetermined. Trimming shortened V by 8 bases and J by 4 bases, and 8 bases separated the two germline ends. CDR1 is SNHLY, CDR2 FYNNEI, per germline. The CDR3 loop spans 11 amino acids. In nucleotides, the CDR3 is TGTGCCAGCGGACTGGTCTATGGCTACACCTTC. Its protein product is CASGLVYGYTF.

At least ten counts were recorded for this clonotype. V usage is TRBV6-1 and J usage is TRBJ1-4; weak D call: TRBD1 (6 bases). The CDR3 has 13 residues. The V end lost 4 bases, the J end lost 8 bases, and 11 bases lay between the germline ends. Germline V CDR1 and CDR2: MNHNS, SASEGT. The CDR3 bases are TGTGCCAGCAGTGCCCAGGGGCGGGAAAAACTGTTTTTT. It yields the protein CASSAQGREKLFF.

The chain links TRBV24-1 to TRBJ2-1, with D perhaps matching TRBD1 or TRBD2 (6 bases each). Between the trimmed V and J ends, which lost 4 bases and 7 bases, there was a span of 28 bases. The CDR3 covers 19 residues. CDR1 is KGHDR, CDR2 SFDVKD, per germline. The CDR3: CATSEAKVTRGQERNEQFF. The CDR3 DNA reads TGTGCCACCAGTGAAGCTAAAGTTACCCGGGGGCAGGAGAGGAATGAGCAGTTCTTC.

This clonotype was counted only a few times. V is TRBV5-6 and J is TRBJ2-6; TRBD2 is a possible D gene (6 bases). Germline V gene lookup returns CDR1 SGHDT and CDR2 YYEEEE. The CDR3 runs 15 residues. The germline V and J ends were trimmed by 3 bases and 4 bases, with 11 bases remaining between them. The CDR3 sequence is CASSSRGGGANVLTF. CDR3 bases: TGTGCCAGCAGCTCCCGTGGGGGGGGGGCCAACGTCCTGACTTTC.

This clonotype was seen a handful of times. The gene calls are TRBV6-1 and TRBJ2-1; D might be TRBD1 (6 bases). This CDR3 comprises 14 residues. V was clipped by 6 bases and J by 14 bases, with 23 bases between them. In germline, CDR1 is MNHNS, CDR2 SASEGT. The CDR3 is CASSITPQGLREFF. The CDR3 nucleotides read TGTGCCAGCAGCATAACCCCTCAGGGGTTGAGAGAGTTCTTC.

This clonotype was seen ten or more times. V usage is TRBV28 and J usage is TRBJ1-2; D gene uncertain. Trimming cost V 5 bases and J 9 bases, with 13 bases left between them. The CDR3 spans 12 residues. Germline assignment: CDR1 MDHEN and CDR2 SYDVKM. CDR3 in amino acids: CASSREGLRYTF. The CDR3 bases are TGTGCCAGCAGTAGGGAAGGGCTGCGCTACACCTTC.

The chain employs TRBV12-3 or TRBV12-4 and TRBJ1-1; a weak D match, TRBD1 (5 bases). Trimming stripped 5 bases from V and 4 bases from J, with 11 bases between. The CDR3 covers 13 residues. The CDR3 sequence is CASSPGRGTEAFF. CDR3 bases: TGTGCCAGCAGTCCAGGGAGGGGCACTGAAGCTTTCTTT.

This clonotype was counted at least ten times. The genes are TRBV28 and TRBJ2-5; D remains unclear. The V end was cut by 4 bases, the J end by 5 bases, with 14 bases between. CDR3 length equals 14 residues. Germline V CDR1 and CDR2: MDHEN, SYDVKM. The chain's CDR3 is CASSSGPDVETQYF. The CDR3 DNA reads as TGTGCCAGCAGTTCGGGTCCAGATGTCGAGACCCAGTACTTC. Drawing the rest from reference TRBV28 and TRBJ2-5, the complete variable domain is DVKVTQSSRYLVKRTGEKVFLECVQDMDHENMFWYRQDPGLGLRLIYFSYDVKMKEKGDIPEGYSVSREKKERFSLILESASTNQTSMYLCASSSGPDVETQYFGPGTRLLVL.

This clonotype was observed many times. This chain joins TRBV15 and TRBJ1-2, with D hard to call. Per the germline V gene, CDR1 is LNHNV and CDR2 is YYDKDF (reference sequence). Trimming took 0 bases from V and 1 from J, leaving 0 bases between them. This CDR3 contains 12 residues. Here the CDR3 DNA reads TGTGCCACCAGCAGAGATAACTATGGCTACACCTTC. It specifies CATSRDNYGYTF. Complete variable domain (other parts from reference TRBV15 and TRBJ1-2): DAMVIQNPRYQVTQFGKPVTLSCSQTLNHNVMYWYQQKSSQAPKLLFHYYDKDFNNEADTPDNFQSRRPNTSFCFLDIRSPGLGDTAMYLCATSRDNYGYTFGSGTRLTVV.